A selection of T cell receptor beta chains follows, all from one sample in a study of CD8 T cells in ankylosing spondylitis. Each CDR3 protein gets one entry after TCRdb re-called the 5' RACE reads with MiXCR. The data hold about 240,000 distinct CDR3 sequences, with 8.6% observed a single time. Sample: blood, either unsorted or a sorted T cell fraction (not recorded which). Receptors originate from a male donor with ankylosing spondylitis or in good health (not recorded which). CDR3s include the opening cysteine and the closing phenylalanine or tryptophan. The D gene is left open where the match is weak.

v_call,d_call,cdr3_aa
TRBV7-9,NA,CASSPPPGTAFF
TRBV28,NA,CASSLRGAPYEQYF
TRBV10-3,TRBD2,CAISESRSGSYNEQFF
TRBV20-1,TRBD2,CSASDFSGSSYEQYF
TRBV5-4,TRBD1,CATTDRGDEQYF
TRBV27,NA,CASSLSGVGNEQFF
TRBV12-3/TRBV12-4,NA,CASIPDGRNYGYTF
TRBV7-8,NA,CASSLRTDGYTF
TRBV20-1,NA,CSARQGGQPQHF
TRBV5-1,TRBD1,CASSSDRANEQFF
TRBV7-3,TRBD2,CASSQASGSDYEQYF
TRBV3-1,TRBD1,CASSPGQVNTGELFF
TRBV4-3,NA,CASSHLFQGWDTEAFF
TRBV20-1,NA,CSAPRRGYGYTF
TRBV25-1,NA,CASSWEIGFEQFF
TRBV6-6,NA,CASRADSSYEQYF
TRBV20-1,NA,CSAMGGETQYF
TRBV12-3/TRBV12-4,NA,CASSAPGGGTEAFF
TRBV7-8,TRBD2,CASSPILAGEITDTQYF
TRBV7-2,TRBD1,CASSSQGGDTEAFF
TRBV20-1,NA,CSARDIHRVREQFF
TRBV5-1,NA,CASSLLPGSDTQYF
TRBV12-3/TRBV12-4,TRBD1,CASSYAAMGQGVRPQHF
TRBV4-1,NA,CASSQEGLGAFF
TRBV5-1,NA,CASSWETHEQFF
TRBV30,NA,CPPDRFTGELFF
TRBV5-6,TRBD1,CASRIDGTDYNYGYTF
TRBV19,NA,CASVPRGARGTEAFF
TRBV20-1,NA,CSARDVDEEQFF
TRBV5-1,NA,CASSYSGSGYGYTF
TRBV30,NA,CAWSPLGGHSSGNTIYF
TRBV10-3,NA,CAIKGQPRSEKFF
TRBV12-3/TRBV12-4,TRBD2,CASSLYGLAGRADTKKETQYF
TRBV11-2,NA,CASRPNRGKYNEQFF
TRBV10-3,NA,CAISESGDGYTF
TRBV2,TRBD2,CASSESGRAYEQYF
TRBV5-1,TRBD1,CASSLLGTGDQETQYF
TRBV6-2/TRBV6-3,TRBD1,CASSYYGGQGWKTQYF
TRBV12-3/TRBV12-4,TRBD2,CASSSPQLRLAGDYEQYF
TRBV11-1,NA,CASSLGGGIQSPLHF
TRBV5-1,NA,CASSLGVSYEQYF
TRBV20-1,NA,CSARDGGRTTEAFF
TRBV7-2,NA,CASSFSQGGEKLFF
TRBV7-2,TRBD1,CASSPLQGGAFF